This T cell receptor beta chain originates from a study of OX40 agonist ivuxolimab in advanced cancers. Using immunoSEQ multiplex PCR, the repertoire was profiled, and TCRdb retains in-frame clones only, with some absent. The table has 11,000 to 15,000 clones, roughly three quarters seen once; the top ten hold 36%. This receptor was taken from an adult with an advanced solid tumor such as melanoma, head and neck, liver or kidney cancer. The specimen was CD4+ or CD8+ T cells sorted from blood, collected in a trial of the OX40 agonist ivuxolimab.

The CDR3 reads CASSLGGANNEQFF. The CDR3 nucleotides read TGTGCCAGCAGCTTGGGAGGGGCCAACAATGAGCAGTTCTTC. V usage is TRBV5-5 and J usage is TRBJ2-1, with D perhaps TRBD1 or TRBD2 (5 bases each). Trimming took off 0 bases at V and 5 bases at J, with 9 bases between the two ends. This CDR3 has 14 residues. Per germline, CDR1 SGHKS and CDR2 YYEKEE (reference sequence).